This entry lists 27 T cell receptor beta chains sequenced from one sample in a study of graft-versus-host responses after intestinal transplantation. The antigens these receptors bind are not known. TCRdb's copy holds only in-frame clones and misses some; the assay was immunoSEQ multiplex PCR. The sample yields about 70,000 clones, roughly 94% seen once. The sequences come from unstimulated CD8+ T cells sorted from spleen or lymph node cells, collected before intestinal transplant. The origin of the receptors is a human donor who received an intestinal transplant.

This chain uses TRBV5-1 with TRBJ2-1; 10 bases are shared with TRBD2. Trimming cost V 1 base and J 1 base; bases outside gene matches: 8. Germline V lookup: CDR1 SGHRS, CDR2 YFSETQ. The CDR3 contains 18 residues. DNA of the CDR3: TGCGCCAGCAGCTTGCGTCTAGCGGGAGAGAGGTCCTACAATGAGCAGTTCTTC. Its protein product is CASSLRLAGERSYNEQFF.

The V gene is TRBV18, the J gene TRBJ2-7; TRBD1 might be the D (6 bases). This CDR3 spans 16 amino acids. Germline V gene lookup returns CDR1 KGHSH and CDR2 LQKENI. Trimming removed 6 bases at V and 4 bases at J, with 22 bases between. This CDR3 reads CASSTIGGAMSYEQYF. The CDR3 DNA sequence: TGTGCCAGCTCCACCATTGGGGGCGCGATGTCATACGAGCAGTACTTC.

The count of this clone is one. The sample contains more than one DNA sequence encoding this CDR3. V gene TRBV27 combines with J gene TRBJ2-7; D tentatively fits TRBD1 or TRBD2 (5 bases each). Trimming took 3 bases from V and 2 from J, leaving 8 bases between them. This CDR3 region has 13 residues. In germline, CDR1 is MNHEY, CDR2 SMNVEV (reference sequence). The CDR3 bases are TGTGCCAGCAGTTTTCGAGGGGCCTACGAGCAGTACTTC. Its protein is CASSFRGAYEQYF.

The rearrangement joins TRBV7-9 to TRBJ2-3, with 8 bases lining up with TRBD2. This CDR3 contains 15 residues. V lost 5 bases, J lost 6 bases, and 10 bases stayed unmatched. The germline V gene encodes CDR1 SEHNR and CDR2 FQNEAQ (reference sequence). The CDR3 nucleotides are TGTGCCAGCAGCATACTAGCGGAGCTGGGGGATACGCAGTATTTT. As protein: CASSILAELGDTQYF.

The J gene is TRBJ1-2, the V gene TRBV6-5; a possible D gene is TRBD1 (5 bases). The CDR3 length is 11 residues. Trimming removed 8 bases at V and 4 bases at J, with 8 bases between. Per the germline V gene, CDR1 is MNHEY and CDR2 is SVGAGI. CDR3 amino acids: CASGTGYGYTF. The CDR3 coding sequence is TGTGCCAGCGGGACTGGCTATGGCTACACCTTC.

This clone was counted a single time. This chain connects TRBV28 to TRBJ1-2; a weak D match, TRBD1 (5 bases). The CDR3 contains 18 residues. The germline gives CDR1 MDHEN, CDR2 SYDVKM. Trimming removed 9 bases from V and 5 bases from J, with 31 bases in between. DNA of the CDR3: TGTGCCAGTAACCAAATTGGGGGACCGACACAGGCTTTATATGGCTACACCTTC. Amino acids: CASNQIGGPTQALYGYTF.

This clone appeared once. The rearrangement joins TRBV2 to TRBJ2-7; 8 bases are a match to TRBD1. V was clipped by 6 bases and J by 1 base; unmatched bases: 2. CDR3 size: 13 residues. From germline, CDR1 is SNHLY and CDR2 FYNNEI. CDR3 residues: CASSDRGSYEQYF. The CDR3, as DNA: TGTGCCAGCAGCGACAGGGGATCCTACGAGCAGTACTTC.

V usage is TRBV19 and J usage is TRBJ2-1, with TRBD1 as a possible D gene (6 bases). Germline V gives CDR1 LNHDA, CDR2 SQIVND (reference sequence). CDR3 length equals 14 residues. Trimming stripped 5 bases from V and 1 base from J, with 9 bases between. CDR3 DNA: TGTGCCAGTAGTGGGGGCGGATCCTACAATGAGCAGTTCTTC. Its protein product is CASSGGGSYNEQFF. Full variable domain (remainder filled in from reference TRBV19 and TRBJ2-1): DGGITQSPKYLFRKEGQNVTLSCEQNLNHDAMYWYRQDPGQGLRLIYYSQIVNDFQKGDIAEGYSVSREKKESFPLTVTSAQKNPTAFYLCASSGGGSYNEQFFGPGTRLTVL.

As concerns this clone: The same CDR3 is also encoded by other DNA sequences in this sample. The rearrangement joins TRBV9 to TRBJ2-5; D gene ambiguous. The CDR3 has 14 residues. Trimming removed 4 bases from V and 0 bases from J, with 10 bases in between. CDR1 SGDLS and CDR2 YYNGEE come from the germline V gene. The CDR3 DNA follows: TGTGCCAGCAGCCCGCGGCAGGACCAAGAGACCCAGTACTTC. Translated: CASSPRQDQETQYF.

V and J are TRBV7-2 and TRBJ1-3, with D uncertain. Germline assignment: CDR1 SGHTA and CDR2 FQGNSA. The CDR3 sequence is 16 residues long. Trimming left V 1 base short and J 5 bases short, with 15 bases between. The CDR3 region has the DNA TGTGCCAGCAGCTTAGTCTGGAGTCCCGGCAGAAACACCATATATTTT. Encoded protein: CASSLVWSPGRNTIYF.

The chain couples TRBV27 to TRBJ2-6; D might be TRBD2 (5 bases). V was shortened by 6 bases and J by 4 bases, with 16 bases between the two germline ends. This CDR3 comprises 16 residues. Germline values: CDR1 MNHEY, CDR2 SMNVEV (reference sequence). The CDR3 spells CASRIRDSSGANVLTF. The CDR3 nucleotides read TGTGCCAGCAGAATACGGGATTCCTCCGGGGCCAACGTCCTGACTTTC.

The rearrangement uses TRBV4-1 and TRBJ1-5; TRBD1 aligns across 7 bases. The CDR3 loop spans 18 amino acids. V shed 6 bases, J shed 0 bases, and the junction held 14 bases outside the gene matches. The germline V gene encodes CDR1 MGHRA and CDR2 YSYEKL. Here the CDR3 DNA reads TGCGCCAGCAGTCCGCGGCCGACAGGGACCTATAGCAATCAGCCCCAGCATTTT. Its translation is CASSPRPTGTYSNQPQHF.

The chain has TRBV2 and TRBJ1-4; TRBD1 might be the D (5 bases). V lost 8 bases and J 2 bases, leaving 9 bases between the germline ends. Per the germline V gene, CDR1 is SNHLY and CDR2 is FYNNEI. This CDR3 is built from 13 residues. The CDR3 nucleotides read TGTGCCAGCTGGGGGTCCACTAATGAAAAACTGTTTTTT. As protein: CASWGSTNEKLFF.

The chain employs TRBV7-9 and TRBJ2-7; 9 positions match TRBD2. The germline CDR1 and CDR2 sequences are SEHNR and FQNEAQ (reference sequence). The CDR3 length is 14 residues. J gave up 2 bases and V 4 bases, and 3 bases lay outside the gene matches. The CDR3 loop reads CASSSTSGTYEQYF. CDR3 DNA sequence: TGTGCCAGCAGCTCGACTAGCGGAACCTACGAGCAGTACTTC.

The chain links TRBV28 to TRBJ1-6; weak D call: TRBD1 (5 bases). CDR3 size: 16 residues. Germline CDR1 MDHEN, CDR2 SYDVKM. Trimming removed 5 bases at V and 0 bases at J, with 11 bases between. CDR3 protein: CASSLTGSSYNSPLHF. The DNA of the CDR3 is TGTGCCAGCAGTCTCACAGGCAGCTCCTATAATTCACCCCTCCACTTT.

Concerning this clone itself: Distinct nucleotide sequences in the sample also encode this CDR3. The CDR3 spells CAISDGGLEAFF. The CDR3 coding sequence is TGTGCCATCAGTGATGGCGGCCTTGAAGCTTTCTTT. The chain uses TRBV10-3 and TRBJ1-1; no clear D. The ends were cut back, 3 bases at V and 7 bases at J, with 9 bases in the middle. The CDR3 loop spans 12 amino acids. CDR1 is ENHRY, CDR2 SYGVKD, per germline.

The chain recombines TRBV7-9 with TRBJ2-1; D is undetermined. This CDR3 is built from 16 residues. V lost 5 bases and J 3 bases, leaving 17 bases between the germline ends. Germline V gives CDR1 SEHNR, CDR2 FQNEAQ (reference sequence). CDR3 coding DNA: TGTGCCAGCAGCCGCAGGTCCACCGGCTACTACAATGAGCAGTTCTTC. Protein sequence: CASSRRSTGYYNEQFF. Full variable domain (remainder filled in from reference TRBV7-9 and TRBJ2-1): DTGVSQNPRHKITKRGQNVTFRCDPISEHNRLYWYRQTLGQGPEFLTYFQNEAQLEKSRLLSDRFSAERPKGSFSTLEIQRTEQGDSAMYLCASSRRSTGYYNEQFFGPGTRLTVL.

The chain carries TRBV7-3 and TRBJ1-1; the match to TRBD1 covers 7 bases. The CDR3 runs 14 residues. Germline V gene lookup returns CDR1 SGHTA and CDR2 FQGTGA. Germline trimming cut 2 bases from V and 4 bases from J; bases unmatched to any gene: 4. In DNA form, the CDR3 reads TGTGCCAGCAGCTTATCGGGGGACAGCACTGAAGCTTTCTTT. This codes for CASSLSGDSTEAFF.

The CDR3 spells CATLEGQGSSYEQYF. In DNA, the CDR3 is TGTGCCACCCTCGAAGGACAGGGGTCCTCCTACGAGCAGTACTTC. The V gene is TRBV10-3, the J gene TRBJ2-7; TRBD1 matches at 9 bases. V was pared by 10 bases and J by 0 bases, with 10 bases of the junction left unmatched. This CDR3 is built from 15 residues. The germline CDR1 and CDR2 sequences are ENHRY and SYGVKD.

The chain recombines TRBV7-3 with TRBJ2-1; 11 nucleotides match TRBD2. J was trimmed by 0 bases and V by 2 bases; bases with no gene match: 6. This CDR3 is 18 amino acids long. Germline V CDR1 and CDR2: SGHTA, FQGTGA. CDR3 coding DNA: TGTGCCAGCAGCTTACGACTAGCGGGAAGGAGCTCCTACAATGAGCAGTTCTTC. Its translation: CASSLRLAGRSSYNEQFF.

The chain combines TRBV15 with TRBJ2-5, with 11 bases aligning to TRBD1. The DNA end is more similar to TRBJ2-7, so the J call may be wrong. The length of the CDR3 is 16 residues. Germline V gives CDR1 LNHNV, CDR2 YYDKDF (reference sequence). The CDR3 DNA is TGTGCCACCAGCAGAGCGGGACAGGGGGGGCGATACGAGCAGTACTTC. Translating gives CATSRAGQGGRYEQYF.

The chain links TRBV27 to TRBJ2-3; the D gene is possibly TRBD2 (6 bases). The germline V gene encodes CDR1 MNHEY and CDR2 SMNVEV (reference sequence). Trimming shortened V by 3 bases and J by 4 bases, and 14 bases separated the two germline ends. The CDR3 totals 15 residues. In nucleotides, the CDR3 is TGTGCCAGCAGTTTCCTTTGGCTAGCGTCAGATACGCAGTATTTT. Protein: CASSFLWLASDTQYF.

The CDR3 DNA is TGTGCCAGCAGTTTAGTCAGGGATATTCCCCACGAGCAGTACTTC. It yields the protein CASSLVRDIPHEQYF. The rearrangement links TRBV27 to TRBJ2-7, with a tentative D call TRBD1 (5 bases). V gave up 2 bases and J gave up 5 bases, with 16 bases separating them. The CDR3 totals 15 residues. From germline, CDR1 is MNHEY and CDR2 SMNVEV (reference sequence).

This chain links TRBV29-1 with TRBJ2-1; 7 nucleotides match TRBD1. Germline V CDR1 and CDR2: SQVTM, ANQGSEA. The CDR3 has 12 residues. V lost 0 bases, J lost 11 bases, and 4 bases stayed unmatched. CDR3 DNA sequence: TGCAGCGTTGAAGATCTCAGGGGGAAGCAGTTCTTC. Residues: CSVEDLRGKQFF.

CDR3 amino acids: CASSFGDRKQYF. The CDR3 DNA reads as TGTGCCAGCAGCTTTGGGGACAGAAAGCAGTATTTT. The chain has TRBV7-9 and TRBJ2-3; 7 nucleotides align to TRBD1. V trimming: 3 bases; J trimming: 11 bases; junction bases outside the gene matches: 5. The CDR3 spans 12 residues. Germline V gives CDR1 SEHNR, CDR2 FQNEAQ (reference sequence).

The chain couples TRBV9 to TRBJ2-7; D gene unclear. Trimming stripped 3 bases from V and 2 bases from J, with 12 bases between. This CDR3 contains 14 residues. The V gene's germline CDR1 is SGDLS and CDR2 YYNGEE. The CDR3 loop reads CASSESGSPYEQYF. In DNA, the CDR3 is TGTGCCAGCAGCGAGTCAGGATCCCCCTACGAGCAGTACTTC.

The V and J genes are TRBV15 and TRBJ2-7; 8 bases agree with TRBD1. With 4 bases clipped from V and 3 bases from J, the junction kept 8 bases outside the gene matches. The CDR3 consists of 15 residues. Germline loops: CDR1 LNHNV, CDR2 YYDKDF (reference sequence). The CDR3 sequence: CATSITDRVDYEQYF. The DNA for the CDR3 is TGTGCCACCAGCATCACGGACAGGGTTGACTACGAGCAGTACTTC.